The 27 T cell receptor beta chains below were found in one sample sequenced in a study of T cell responses to AZD1222 COVID-19 vaccine. Sequencing was performed with immunoSEQ multiplex PCR; in TCRdb, only in-frame clones are kept and a portion is missing. The sample yields tens of thousands of clones, 80% to 95% seen once. The sequencing here drew on peripheral blood, taken 28 days after the second dose of the MenACWY control vaccine. Receptors originate from an adult who received the MenACWY meningococcal vaccine as a control.

The chain employs TRBV19 and TRBJ2-2; no firm D call. Germline V CDR1 and CDR2: LNHDA, SQIVND (reference sequence). This CDR3 comprises 11 residues. V was cut by 6 bases and J by 6 bases, with 5 bases left in between. The CDR3 protein is CASSVSGELFF. The CDR3 nucleotides are TGTGCCAGTAGCGTCTCCGGGGAGCTGTTTTTT.

This chain uses TRBV14 with TRBJ2-5, with a tentative D call TRBD2 (5 bases). With 4 bases removed from V and 2 bases from J, the gap between germline ends came to 8 bases. There are 13 residues in the CDR3. Germline V CDR1 and CDR2: SGHDN, FVKESK. In DNA, the CDR3 is TGTGCCAGCAGCCTATCGGGACAAGAGACCCAGTACTTC. Its translation: CASSLSGQETQYF.

This chain uses TRBV4-3 with TRBJ2-1; weak D call: TRBD2 (6 bases). The V and J ends lost 1 base and 9 bases respectively, with 10 bases between them. CDR1 is LGHNA and CDR2 is YSLEER in the germline V gene. CDR3 size: 13 residues. CDR3 region: CASSQGFGSEQFF. The DNA of the CDR3 is TGCGCCAGCAGCCAAGGGTTCGGGAGTGAGCAGTTCTTC.

The chain combines TRBV6-5 with TRBJ2-1; D is ambiguous. V was clipped by 6 bases and J by 9 bases, with 15 bases between them. This CDR3 is built from 13 residues. Looked up from germline, CDR1 is MNHEY and CDR2 is SVGAGI. The CDR3 sequence: CASSLAPRLEQFF. CDR3 coding DNA: TGTGCCAGCAGCCTTGCCCCCAGGCTTGAGCAGTTCTTC.

The chain carries TRBV7-6 and TRBJ1-4; D gene ambiguous. This CDR3 spans 11 amino acids. Trimming stripped 5 bases from V and 5 bases from J, with 3 bases between. Germline assignment: CDR1 SGHVS and CDR2 FNYEAQ. The CDR3 DNA follows: TGTGCCAGCAGCACAAATGAAAAACTGTTTTTT. It codes for CASSTNEKLFF.

V gene TRBV10-3 combines with J gene TRBJ1-3; D is unresolved. This CDR3 spans 15 amino acids. Trimming cost V 7 bases and J 0 bases, with 13 bases left between them. Germline V gene sequence: CDR1 ENHRY, CDR2 SYGVKD. The CDR3 nucleotides are TGTGCCATCAATAGTATGTTCGGCTCTGGAAACACCATATATTTT. Translated: CAINSMFGSGNTIYF.

The rearrangement links TRBV5-4 to TRBJ2-3; no clear D gene. CDR1 and CDR2 from the germline V gene are SGHNT and YYREEE (reference sequence). This CDR3 is built from 15 residues. V gave up 1 base and J gave up 2 bases, with 11 bases separating them. For the CDR3, the DNA is TGTGCCAGCAGCTTGCCGGGCTCCTTCACAGATACGCAGTATTTT. This translates into CASSLPGSFTDTQYF.

The chain uses TRBV6-5 and TRBJ2-1; a weak D match, TRBD2 (5 bases). Trimming removed 7 bases from V and 8 bases from J, with 15 bases in between. CDR3 length: 13 amino acids. Germline assignment: CDR1 MNHEY and CDR2 SVGAGI. The CDR3 region is CASIDYLVDEQFF. CDR3 bases: TGTGCCAGCATCGACTACCTAGTGGATGAGCAGTTCTTC.

The chain has TRBV3-1 (or the pseudogene TRBV3-2) and TRBJ1-1; D might be TRBD1 (5 bases). Germline loops: CDR1 LGHDT, CDR2 YNNKEL (reference sequence). The CDR3 loop spans 14 amino acids. The germline V and J ends were trimmed by 4 bases and 2 bases, with 11 bases remaining between them. CDR3 bases: TGTGCCAGCAGCCCGACAGCTTTTAACACTGAAGCTTTCTTT. This gives the protein CASSPTAFNTEAFF.

This clone was observed once. This chain joins TRBV11-2 and TRBJ2-7, with a weak D call TRBD1 (6 bases). The V gene lost 5 bases and the J gene lost 4 bases, with 15 bases spanning the gap. Germline CDR1 reads SGHAT; CDR2 reads FQNNGV. This CDR3 contains 14 residues. Written as DNA, the CDR3 is TGTGCCAGCAGCCTCGGGACACTAACTTACGAGCAGTACTTC. Translating gives CASSLGTLTYEQYF. The full variable domain, rest sourced from reference TRBV11-2 and TRBJ2-7, is EAGVAQSPRYKIIEKRQSVAFWCNPISGHATLYWYQQILGQGPKLLIQFQNNGVVDDSQLPKDRFSAERLKGVDSTLKIQPAKLEDSAVYLCASSLGTLTYEQYFGPGTRLTVT.

This chain joins TRBV12-3 or TRBV12-4 and TRBJ1-6; 7 bases line up with TRBD1. The CDR3 contains 13 residues. The V segment lost 6 bases and the J segment 10 bases; nucleotides outside the gene matches: 6. Here the CDR3 reads CASSRQGSSPLHF. CDR3 nucleotide sequence: TGTGCCAGCAGCCGACAGGGTAGCTCACCCCTCCACTTT.

This chain links TRBV5-1 with TRBJ2-1; TRBD1 agrees at 11 bases. V lost 2 bases to trimming and J lost 4 bases; unmatched junction nucleotides: 5. Germline V gene lookup returns CDR1 SGHRS and CDR2 YFSETQ. The CDR3 runs to 16 residues. CDR3 amino acids: CASSFPGTGGYNEQFF. CDR3 DNA: TGCGCCAGCAGCTTCCCGGGGACAGGGGGGTACAATGAGCAGTTCTTC.

J is TRBJ1-3 and V is TRBV4-1; no clear D gene. This CDR3 contains 14 residues. Trimming removed 0 bases from V and 5 bases from J, with 8 bases in between. Germline V gene lookup returns CDR1 MGHRA and CDR2 YSYEKL. CDR3 nucleotide sequence: TGCGCCAGCAGCCAAGAGGCAGGTAGAAACACCATATATTTT. Protein product: CASSQEAGRNTIYF.

The chain links TRBV15 to TRBJ2-6, with D unresolved. The CDR3 consists of 15 residues. The V gene's germline CDR1 is LNHNV and CDR2 YYDKDF (reference sequence). V dropped 4 bases and J dropped 0 bases, with 7 bases sitting between them. The CDR3 coding sequence is TGTGCCACCAGCACTCTCTCCTCTGGGGCCAACGTCCTGACTTTC. It translates to CATSTLSSGANVLTF.

Only one count was recorded for this clone. The chain employs TRBV14 and TRBJ1-4; 8 bases fit TRBD1. CDR3 size: 17 residues. Trimming took 4 bases from V and 2 from J; bases not matched to a gene: 9. Germline V CDR1 and CDR2: SGHDN, FVKESK. The chain's CDR3 is CASSPGQGGYTNEKLFF. DNA of the CDR3: TGTGCCAGCAGCCCCGGACAGGGAGGATATACTAATGAAAAACTGTTTTTT. Together with reference TRBV14 and TRBJ1-4, the CDR3 gives the full variable domain: EAGVTQFPSHSVIEKGQTVTLRCDPISGHDNLYWYRRVMGKEIKFLLHFVKESKQDESGMPNNRFLAERTGGTYSTLKVQPAELEDSGVYFCASSPGQGGYTNEKLFFGSGTQLSVL.

This clone is a singleton in its sample. The chain uses TRBV10-3 and TRBJ2-3, with 7 bases matching TRBD2. CDR1 is ENHRY and CDR2 is SYGVKD in the germline V gene. V gave up 8 bases and J gave up 5 bases; unmatched junction bases: 10. The length of the CDR3 is 14 residues. CDR3 amino acids: CAIGGGTELDTQYF. The CDR3, as DNA: TGTGCCATCGGGGGGGGTACAGAGCTAGATACGCAGTATTTT.

On this clone: One junction end disagrees with the germline gene, perhaps due to a read error. The chain uses TRBV12-3 or TRBV12-4 and TRBJ1-2; unclear D gene. The CDR3 sequence is 12 residues long. The CDR3 nucleotides read TGTGCCAGCAGCTTAGCGTCATTTGGCTACACCTTC. Its protein product is CASSLASFGYTF.

This clone was recorded once. The V and J genes are TRBV5-5 and TRBJ1-4, with 7 bases lining up with TRBD1. The V segment lost 4 bases and the J segment 4 bases; nucleotides outside the gene matches: 4. CDR3 length equals 14 residues. Germline V gene data show CDR1 as SGHKS and CDR2 as YYEKEE (reference sequence). The CDR3 here is CASSTTGLNEKLFF. CDR3 nucleotides: TGTGCCAGCAGCACGACAGGGCTTAATGAAAAACTGTTTTTT.

The chain recombines TRBV2 with TRBJ2-7; D is ambiguous. Germline CDR1 is SNHLY and CDR2 is FYNNEI. The CDR3 spans 13 residues. Trimming took 7 bases from V and 0 from J, leaving 10 bases between them. CDR3 region: CASMPRSSYEQYF. DNA for the CDR3: TGTGCCAGCATGCCACGGAGCTCCTACGAGCAGTACTTC. The complete variable domain, with remaining parts taken from reference TRBV2 and TRBJ2-7, reads EPEVTQTPSHQVTQMGQEVILRCVPISNHLYFYWYRQILGQKVEFLVSFYNNEISEKSEIFDDQFSVERPDGSNFTLKIRSTKLEDSAMYFCASMPRSSYEQYFGPGTRLTVT.

This clone appeared a single time. The rearrangement links TRBV9 to TRBJ2-7, with TRBD2 identical over 9 bases. Trimming at V came to 0 bases and at J to 6 bases, leaving 10 bases not matched to a gene. Germline V lookup: CDR1 SGDLS, CDR2 YYNGEE. CDR3 length: 16 amino acids. The chain's CDR3 is CASSVGGSGRNGEQYF. The CDR3 DNA follows: TGTGCCAGCAGCGTAGGAGGGAGCGGGAGGAATGGCGAGCAGTACTTC. Full variable domain (remainder filled in from reference TRBV9 and TRBJ2-7): DSGVTQTPKHLITATGQRVTLRCSPRSGDLSVYWYQQSLDQGLQFLIQYYNGEERAKGNILERFSAQQFPDLHSELNLSSLELGDSALYFCASSVGGSGRNGEQYFGPGTRLTVT.

The chain couples TRBV7-5 to TRBJ2-3; TRBD2 was called by the table and not checked on the DNA. TRBV7-5 has pseudogene status. The length of the CDR3 is 18 residues. CDR3 sequence (DNA): TGTGTCAGAAGCTTTGGGTCTAAGTATAGCGGGAGCACAGATACGCAGTATTTT. Translated: CVRSFGSKYSGSTDTQYF.

V gene TRBV15 combines with J gene TRBJ1-5; 7 nucleotides match TRBD1. Germline V gene sequence: CDR1 LNHNV, CDR2 YYDKDF (reference sequence). The CDR3 is 15 amino acids. The V segment lost 1 base and the J segment 5 bases; nucleotides outside the gene matches: 5. Here the CDR3 reads CATSRGGTVDQPQHF. For the CDR3, the DNA is TGTGCCACCAGCAGAGGAGGGACAGTGGATCAGCCCCAGCATTTT.

This chain links TRBV20-1 with TRBJ2-1; D is unclear. The CDR3 length is 11 residues. The V end was cut by 7 bases, the J end by 6 bases, with 10 bases between. Germline V gene data show CDR1 as DFQATT and CDR2 as SNEGSKA (reference sequence). CDR3: CSVASRNEQFF. In DNA, the CDR3 is TGCAGTGTAGCATCGCGCAATGAGCAGTTCTTC.

The J gene is TRBJ1-5, the V gene TRBV10-2; D perhaps matches TRBD1 (5 bases). Germline V CDR1 and CDR2: WSHSY, SAAADI. The CDR3 covers 11 residues. The V gene lost 8 bases and the J gene lost 6 bases, with 8 bases spanning the gap. CDR3: CASGGVQPQHF. The CDR3 DNA is TGCGCCAGCGGGGGGGTTCAGCCCCAGCATTTT.

This chain links TRBV12-3 or TRBV12-4 with TRBJ1-1; TRBD1 matches at 7 bases. The CDR3 loop spans 12 amino acids. J gave up 7 bases and V 6 bases, and 5 bases lay outside the gene matches. The CDR3 protein is CASRQGTVEAFF. The CDR3 coding sequence is TGTGCCAGCAGACAGGGGACAGTTGAAGCTTTCTTT.

The J gene is TRBJ2-1, the V gene TRBV19; TRBD1 agrees at 7 bases. This CDR3 comprises 14 residues. CDR1 is LNHDA and CDR2 is SQIVND in the germline V gene (reference sequence). With V trimmed by 6 bases and J by 7 bases, 9 bases remained unmatched. The CDR3 DNA reads as TGTGCCAGTAGGGGTGTAGGACAGGTAAATGAGCAGTTCTTC. Protein: CASRGVGQVNEQFF.

The chain links TRBV7-2 to TRBJ2-7; D might be TRBD2 (5 bases). V was trimmed by 5 bases and J by 1 base, leaving 15 bases between them. The CDR3 totals 15 residues. Germline-derived CDR1 and CDR2 are SGHTA and FQGNSA. This CDR3 reads CASSEGYSASYEQYF. The CDR3 DNA follows: TGTGCCAGCAGCGAGGGCTACTCGGCTTCCTACGAGCAGTACTTC.